These T cell receptor beta chains were read from a single sample in a study of cytomegalovirus exposure and HLA in healthy donors. Sequenced by immunoSEQ multiplex PCR; TCRdb stores in-frame clones only, minus some. The data show fewer than 110,000 clones, around three quarters seen once. Sequencing was carried out using PBMCs. Receptors originate from a man younger than 45 in good health and CMV-seronegative. CDR3s include the opening cysteine and the closing phenylalanine or tryptophan. The order of the fields is clone size, J gene, V gene, D gene, CDR3 protein, CDR3 DNA. The D gene is left open where the match is weak. Some rows mark clone size as missing; the rest say once, few, many or name a class of expanded clone.

few,TRBJ1-2,TRBV18,.,CASSPPNVRGHGYTF,TGTGCCAGCTCACCACCGAACGTCCGGGGACACGGCTACACCTTC
few,TRBJ2-7,TRBV2,TRBD2,CASRGTRLSYEQYF,TGTGCCAGCAGGGGGACTAGACTTTCCTACGAGCAGTACTTC
.,TRBJ2-3,TRBV5-4,.,CASTPGGGSPDTQYF,TGTGCCAGCACTCCCGGCGGTGGGTCCCCAGATACGCAGTATTTT
few,TRBJ2-5,TRBV6-1,.,CASSARGRYQETQYF,TGTGCCAGCAGTGCCCGAGGGAGGTACCAAGAGACCCAGTACTTC
medium-sized,TRBJ1-1,TRBV29-1,TRBD1,CSVGQGETEAFF,TGCAGCGTTGGACAGGGCGAAACTGAAGCTTTCTTT
few,TRBJ2-3,TRBV5-1,TRBD2,CASIAGGSTDTQYF,TGCGCCAGCATCGCCGGGGGGAGCACAGATACGCAGTATTTT
.,TRBJ2-7,TRBV7-2,.,CASSLLRGYEQYF,TGTGCCAGCAGCTTGCTACGGGGCTACGAGCAGTACTTC
.,TRBJ2-5,TRBV2,TRBD1,CASSGGQGKETQYF,TGTGCCAGCAGTGGGGGACAGGGGAAGGAGACCCAGTACTTC
once,TRBJ2-5,TRBV7-9,TRBD2,CSSSLALTSGREEETQYF,TGTTCCAGCAGCTTAGCCCTGACTAGCGGGAGAGAGGAAGAGACCCAGTACTTC
.,TRBJ1-1,TRBV6-6,.,CASSPIYTEAFF,TGTGCCAGCAGTCCCATTTACACTGAAGCTTTCTTT
.,TRBJ1-6,TRBV2,.,CASSGREGESPLHF,TGTGCCAGCAGTGGAAGGGAAGGGGAATCACCCCTCCACTTT
.,TRBJ1-3,TRBV30,TRBD1,CAWSVLGDSRTIYF,TGTGCCTGGAGTGTACTTGGGGACAGCCGTACCATATATTTT
.,TRBJ2-3,TRBV2,TRBD2,CAGGLGGTDTQYF,TGTGCCGGGGGACTAGGAGGAACAGATACGCAGTATTTT
.,TRBJ2-7,TRBV29-1,TRBD1,CSVGGQGGEQYF,TGCAGCGTTGGTGGACAGGGCGGCGAGCAGTACTTC
.,TRBJ1-3,TRBV27,.,CASSLNLGNTIYF,TGTGCCAGCAGTCTAAACCTTGGAAACACCATATATTTT
.,TRBJ2-1,TRBV7-2,.,CASSLAFPGSGSYNEQFF,TGTGCCAGCAGCTTAGCGTTTCCGGGGAGTGGGTCCTACAATGAGCAGTTCTTC
once,TRBJ2-2,TRBV7-3,.,CASSPRRGANTGELFF,TGTGCCAGCAGCCCGCGGCGGGGTGCGAACACCGGGGAGCTGTTTTTT
.,TRBJ2-7,TRBV7-9,TRBD1,CSSSSTGGASYEQYF,TGTTCCAGCAGCTCGACAGGGGGCGCGTCCTACGAGCAGTACTTC
.,TRBJ1-2,TRBV5-6,TRBD1,CASSSGQGAGYTF,TGTGCCAGCAGCTCGGGACAGGGAGCTGGCTACACCTTC
few,TRBJ1-1,TRBV27,TRBD1,CASTTTGLHTEAFF,TGTGCCAGCACAACGACAGGGCTGCACACTGAAGCTTTCTTT
.,TRBJ2-3,TRBV29-1,TRBD1,CSATGWADTQYF,TGCAGCGCGACAGGGTGGGCAGATACGCAGTATTTT
.,TRBJ1-2,TRBV7-8,.,CASSTGQDYGYTF,TGTGCCAGCAGCACAGGCCAGGACTATGGCTACACCTTC
.,TRBJ2-7,TRBV7-9,.,CASEKELGGLFEQYF,TGTGCCAGCGAAAAGGAGTTAGGGGGTTTATTCGAGCAGTACTTC
.,TRBJ2-1,TRBV5-4,.,CASSFSGQSGEFF,TGTGCCAGCAGCTTCTCCGGACAATCGGGGGAGTTCTTC
few,TRBJ2-7,TRBV19,TRBD1,CASSIHLTGLEQYF,TGTGCCAGTAGTATCCACTTGACAGGGCTTGAGCAGTACTTC
.,TRBJ1-6,TRBV9,.,CASSVGALSDSPLHF,TGTGCCAGCAGCGTGGGGGCCCTGAGTGATTCACCCCTCCACTTT
few,TRBJ2-2,TRBV4-2,.,CASSQDYSNTGELFF,TGTGCCAGCAGCCAAGATTACTCGAACACCGGGGAGCTGTTTTTT
once,TRBJ2-1,TRBV13,TRBD2,CASSASGPVYNEQFF,TGTGCCAGCAGCGCTAGCGGGCCGGTCTACAATGAGCAGTTCTTC
.,TRBJ2-1,TRBV5-1,.,CASSLEGGGYNEQFF,TGCGCCAGCAGCTTGGAGGGGGGGGGCTACAATGAGCAGTTCTTC
.,TRBJ2-1,TRBV7-3,TRBD1,CASSLVPGGVNEQFF,TGTGCCAGCAGCTTAGTCCCAGGGGGAGTCAATGAGCAGTTCTTC
.,TRBJ2-1,TRBV5-1,TRBD2,CASSLGSGEGEQFF,TGCGCCAGCAGCTTGGGTAGCGGGGAGGGTGAGCAGTTCTTC
.,TRBJ1-2,TRBV6-5,.,CASSYAAHYGYTF,TGTGCCAGCAGTTACGCGGCCCACTATGGCTACACCTTC
.,TRBJ2-5,TRBV19,TRBD1,CASNRGGKETQYF,TGTGCCAGCAATAGAGGGGGCAAAGAGACCCAGTACTTC
.,TRBJ2-3,TRBV29-1,.,CSVQGPGTDTQYF,TGCAGCGTTCAGGGGCCTGGGACAGATACGCAGTATTTT
.,TRBJ2-7,TRBV19,.,CASSIRTNYEQYF,TGTGCCAGTAGTATCCGGACTAACTACGAGCAGTACTTC
.,TRBJ1-6,TRBV6-5,.,CASSYSGGIDSPLHF,TGTGCCAGCAGTTACTCGGGGGGGATCGATTCACCCCTCCACTTT
.,TRBJ2-1,TRBV2,TRBD2,CASSEGSGGAYNEQFF,TGTGCCAGCAGTGAAGGTAGCGGGGGGGCTTACAATGAGCAGTTCTTC
.,TRBJ1-6,TRBV7-9,.,CASSLVDKQSFLDSPLHF,TGTGCCAGCAGCTTAGTGGACAAGCAGTCTTTCTTGGATTCACCCCTCCACTTT
.,TRBJ2-1,TRBV5-1,TRBD1,CASFRDRGNNEQFF,TGCGCCAGTTTCCGGGACAGGGGAAACAATGAGCAGTTCTTC
.,TRBJ1-5,TRBV7-7,.,CASSLLQVNQPQHF,TGTGCCAGCAGCTTATTACAGGTCAATCAGCCCCAGCATTTT
.,TRBJ2-5,TRBV7-9,TRBD1,CASRDRGWETQYF,TGTGCCAGCAGGGACAGGGGATGGGAGACCCAGTACTTC
few,TRBJ2-7,TRBV7-9,TRBD1,CASSFGTGTQPYEQYF,TGTGCCAGCAGCTTCGGGACAGGGACCCAACCTTACGAGCAGTACTTC
.,TRBJ2-3,TRBV5-4,TRBD1,CASSGGGQGSTDTQYF,TGTGCCAGCAGCGGCGGGGGACAGGGCAGCACAGATACGCAGTATTTT
.,TRBJ2-2,TRBV5-8,.,CASRQGHRNTGELFF,TGTGCCAGCAGACAGGGACATCGGAACACCGGGGAGCTGTTTTTT
.,TRBJ1-1,TRBV2,.,CASREREGTEAFF,TGTGCCAGCAGGGAGCGTGAAGGCACTGAAGCTTTCTTT
.,TRBJ2-2,TRBV7-3,TRBD2,CASSLTAGGNTGELFF,TGTGCCAGCAGCTTAACGGCGGGAGGGAACACCGGGGAGCTGTTTTTT
.,TRBJ2-7,TRBV27,TRBD2,CASSQPGLAGYEQYF,TGTGCCAGCAGCCAACCGGGACTAGCGGGATACGAGCAGTACTTC
.,TRBJ2-6,TRBV11-3,.,CASSSDTGTGANVLTF,TGTGCCAGCAGCTCGGATACAGGGACTGGGGCCAACGTCCTGACTTTC
few,TRBJ1-4,TRBV19,TRBD1,CASSPQTGVREKLFF,TGTGCCAGTAGTCCCCAGACAGGGGTGAGAGAAAAACTGTTTTTT
.,TRBJ2-5,TRBV18,.,CASSPLQAETQYF,TGTGCCAGCTCACCACTCCAGGCGGAGACCCAGTACTTC
once,TRBJ1-5,TRBV6-1,.,CASSEDKLQPQHF,TGTGCCAGCAGTGAAGATAAACTCCAGCCCCAGCATTTT
.,TRBJ2-4,TRBV6-5,TRBD2,CASSSLAGGAKNIQYF,TGTGCCAGCAGTTCACTAGCGGGAGGGGCCAAAAACATTCAGTACTTC
.,TRBJ1-3,TRBV2,.,CASSENQGSRNTIYF,TGTGCCAGCAGCGAAAATCAGGGATCCCGAAACACCATATATTTT
.,TRBJ1-2,TRBV15,TRBD1,CATSRDRVGNYGYTF,TGTGCCACCAGCAGGGACAGGGTTGGGAACTATGGCTACACCTTC
.,TRBJ2-3,TRBV7-9,TRBD1,CASSATDRAFTDTQYF,TGTGCCAGCAGCGCAACGGACAGGGCCTTCACAGATACGCAGTATTTT
.,TRBJ2-3,TRBV2,TRBD1,CASRQGPLTDTQYF,TGTGCCAGTAGACAGGGACCGCTCACAGATACGCAGTATTTT
.,TRBJ2-2,TRBV7-7,.,CASSLDGGVTGELFF,TGTGCCAGCAGCTTAGACGGGGGTGTCACCGGGGAGCTGTTTTTT
.,TRBJ1-3,TRBV16,TRBD1,CASSLRTGISGNTIYF,TGTGCCAGCAGCCTCAGGACAGGAATCTCTGGAAACACCATATATTTT
few,TRBJ2-3,TRBV18,TRBD2,CASSPLAGGNTDTQYF,TGTGCCAGCTCACCACTAGCGGGGGGTAACACAGATACGCAGTATTTT